This T cell receptor beta chain comes out of a study of CD8 T cells in cerebrospinal fluid in Alzheimer's disease. This clonotype is called medium-sized based on its frequency. This CDR3 contains 12 residues. Germline CDR1 reads KGHSH; CDR2 reads LQKENI. TCRdb reprocessed the 10x single-cell sequencing reads; each CDR3 protein has one entry and no DNA is given. Seen in this sample are about 1,500 distinct CDR3 sequences; the ten most common clones hold 6.2%. The J gene is TRBJ2-7, the V gene TRBV18. The sequence came from a human donor in good health. The sequenced material came from cerebrospinal fluid. The CDR3 loop is CASSPTDYEQYF.